These 32 T cell receptor beta chains were all obtained from the same sample, sequenced in a study of cytomegalovirus exposure and HLA in healthy donors. Vbeta (60) and Jbeta (13) primers were used in the PCR. The method was immunoSEQ multiplex PCR; TCRdb's version includes in-frame clones alone and lacks a portion of them. The sample includes about 150,000 clones, roughly 82% of them seen just once. Sequenced input: PBMCs. These TCRs come from a male donor in good health and CMV-seronegative.

The V and J genes are TRBV2 and TRBJ1-6, with 11 bases identical to TRBD1. The germline CDR1 and CDR2 sequences are SNHLY and FYNNEI. CDR3 size: 15 residues. J lost 16 bases, V lost 1 base, and 9 bases had no gene match. CDR3: CASSEDRRTGGQLHF. In DNA form, the CDR3 reads TGTGCCAGCAGTGAAGATCGGAGGACAGGGGGCCAACTCCACTTT. Filled out from reference TRBV2 and TRBJ1-6, the complete variable domain reads EPEVTQTPSHQVTQMGQEVILRCVPISNHLYFYWYRQILGQKVEFLVSFYNNEISEKSEIFDDQFSVERPDGSNFTLKIRSTKLEDSAMYFCASSEDRRTGGQLHFGNGTRLTVT.

CDR3 sequence reads: CASHNNKGGAGEQYF. The CDR3 bases are TGTGCCAGCCACAACAATAAAGGGGGGGCGGGCGAGCAGTACTTC. This chain uses TRBV5-5 with TRBJ2-7, with D tentatively TRBD2 (7 bases). Germline CDR1 and CDR2: SGHKS and YYEKEE (reference sequence). This CDR3 contains 15 residues. Trimming shortened V by 7 bases and J by 6 bases, and 23 bases separated the two germline ends.

The chain uses TRBV28 and TRBJ1-5; no reliable D call. The V and J ends lost 3 bases and 4 bases respectively, with 7 bases between them. The CDR3 sequence is 13 residues long. The germline CDR1 and CDR2 sequences are MDHEN and SYDVKM. Here the CDR3 DNA reads TGTGCCAGCAGTTTGGACTCAAATCAGCCCCAGCATTTT. It is translated as CASSLDSNQPQHF.

This clone was detected once. The chain joins TRBV29-1 to TRBJ2-7, with D perhaps TRBD1 (5 bases). The ends were cut back, 4 bases at V and 3 bases at J, with 19 bases in the middle. The CDR3 consists of 15 residues. CDR1 SQVTM and CDR2 ANQGSEA come from the germline V gene. The CDR3 loop reads CSVVEGAGVFYEQYF. CDR3 nucleotide sequence: TGCAGCGTTGTAGAAGGGGCTGGAGTCTTCTACGAGCAGTACTTC.

The rearrangement joins TRBV4-1 to TRBJ2-7; 9 bases agree with TRBD2. The V gene end was trimmed by 1 base and the J gene end by 5 bases; junction bases not matched to a gene: 12. The CDR3 runs to 17 residues. Germline assignment: CDR1 MGHRA and CDR2 YSYEKL. The CDR3 nucleotides are TGCGCCAGCAGCCAAGGATACGGGCGGGAGGGGTACCACGAGCAGTACTTC. Amino acid sequence: CASSQGYGREGYHEQYF.

The rearrangement uses TRBV19 and TRBJ1-2, with TRBD1 identical over 11 bases. In germline, CDR1 is LNHDA, CDR2 SQIVND (reference sequence). This CDR3 region has 16 residues. V was clipped by 7 bases and J by 8 bases; unmatched bases: 15. The CDR3 DNA reads TGTGCCAGTACCCCGCTCGGAGGACAGGGGGCGCACGGCTACACCTTC. Translating it yields CASTPLGGQGAHGYTF.

The genes are TRBV18 and TRBJ2-7, with 7 bases aligning to TRBD1. V was clipped by 1 base and J by 3 bases; unmatched bases: 9. The CDR3 extends over 16 amino acids. CDR1 KGHSH and CDR2 LQKENI come from the germline V gene. In DNA form, the CDR3 reads TGTGCCAGCTCACCACGTCCGGGACAGAAAAGCTACGAGCAGTACTTC. Protein product: CASSPRPGQKSYEQYF.

As DNA, the CDR3 is TGTGCCAGCAGCCTTGGACTAGCGGGAGGGGGGTCCTACGAGCAGTACTTC. Protein product: CASSLGLAGGGSYEQYF. The J gene is TRBJ2-7, the V gene TRBV7-9, with 15 positions matching TRBD2. Losses at the gene ends were 5 bases for V and 1 base for J; bases not matched to a gene: 6. This CDR3 is 17 amino acids long. Per germline, CDR1 SEHNR and CDR2 FQNEAQ (reference sequence).

The chain links TRBV11-2 to TRBJ1-2; D gene unclear. This CDR3 has 11 amino acids. The germline V gene has CDR1 SGHAT and CDR2 FQNNGV. Trimming pared 7 bases from V and 6 bases from J, leaving 9 bases between. The CDR3 DNA follows: TGTGCCAGCACTAACGAACATGGCTACACCTTC. Protein product: CASTNEHGYTF.

This clone has just one count. The genes are TRBV5-1 and TRBJ2-2; 7 nucleotides line up with TRBD1. CDR3 length: 15 residues. J lost 2 bases, V lost 4 bases, and 5 bases had no gene match. Germline lookup yields CDR1 SGHRS and CDR2 YFSETQ. CDR3 sequence (DNA): TGCGCCAGCAGCCGTGGGACAGCAAACACCGGGGAGCTGTTTTTT. Its protein product is CASSRGTANTGELFF.

The chain has TRBV7-9 and TRBJ1-1; D gene unclear. The CDR3 is 12 residues long. Germline CDR1 and CDR2: SEHNR and FQNEAQ (reference sequence). Between the trimmed V and J ends, which lost 4 bases and 7 bases, there was a span of 10 bases. CDR3: CASSSIGDEAFF. In nucleotides, the CDR3 is TGTGCCAGCAGCTCTATCGGTGATGAAGCTTTCTTT.

The rearrangement uses TRBV6-1 and TRBJ1-1, with 10 bases that match TRBD1. From germline, CDR1 is MNHNS and CDR2 SASEGT. After removal of 8 bases from V and 5 bases from J, the junction contained 8 bases not matched to a gene. The CDR3 totals 14 residues. CDR3 nucleotides: TGTGCCAGCTTCCGGGACAGGGGAGAAACTGAAGCTTTCTTT. This sequence encodes CASFRDRGETEAFF.

The chain carries TRBV28 and TRBJ1-6, with a weak D call TRBD1 (6 bases). Trimming left V 5 bases short and J 9 bases short, with 23 bases between. CDR1 and CDR2 (germline): MDHEN, SYDVKM. This CDR3 has 17 amino acids. The CDR3 DNA reads TGTGCCAGCAGTACCCTTCGAGTTACAGGGTGGGGTTCACCCCTCCACTTT. This translates into CASSTLRVTGWGSPLHF.

The V call is TRBV5-1, the J call TRBJ2-7, with D possibly TRBD2 on 6 matching bases. The CDR3 has 15 residues. V shed 1 base and J shed 3 bases, with 14 bases lying between them. Germline V lookup: CDR1 SGHRS, CDR2 YFSETQ. The CDR3 spells CASSLYGTPNYEQYF. CDR3 in DNA: TGCGCCAGCAGCTTGTACGGGACTCCTAACTACGAGCAGTACTTC.

This chain links TRBV27 with TRBJ1-2, with D possibly matching TRBD1 (5 bases). CDR3 length: 15 residues. V was clipped by 3 bases and J by 4 bases, with 15 bases between them. Germline V gene sequence: CDR1 MNHEY, CDR2 SMNVEV (reference sequence). CDR3 coding DNA: TGTGCCAGCAGTTTCGGGGGAAGGGCGATCTATGGCTACACCTTC. It specifies CASSFGGRAIYGYTF.

Remarks on this clone: A read error may account for a junction end that differs from germline. V and J are TRBV7-7 and TRBJ2-5; TRBD2 aligns across 7 bases. The CDR3 loop spans 13 amino acids. Germline CDR1 reads SSHAT; CDR2 reads FNYEAQ (reference sequence). CDR3 sequence (DNA): TGTGCTAGCAGCGCCGGAGTTGGGGGGGCCCAGTACTTC. Its protein is CASSAGVGGAQYF.

The genes are TRBV7-5 and TRBJ1-1; whether TRBD1, the table's D call, matches the DNA was not checked. TRBV7-5 is designated a pseudogene. The CDR3 is 16 amino acids. The CDR3 DNA sequence: TGTGCCAGAAGCTCGGACAGGGGAATCTCGAACACTGAAGCTTTCTTT. Translated, it gives CARSSDRGISNTEAFF.

CDR3 sequence (DNA): TGCGCCAGCAGCTCAGATCCGACAGATACGCAGTATTTT. As protein: CASSSDPTDTQYF. This chain links TRBV5-1 with TRBJ2-3; D gene unclear. In germline, CDR1 is SGHRS, CDR2 YFSETQ. Trimming removed 3 bases at V and 3 bases at J, with 8 bases between. CDR3 size: 13 residues.

The V and J genes are TRBV11-2 and TRBJ2-3, with D maybe TRBD2 (5 bases). The CDR3 has 14 amino acids. The V end lost 5 bases, the J end lost 5 bases, and 14 bases lay between the germline ends. Germline V lookup: CDR1 SGHAT, CDR2 FQNNGV. The CDR3 spells CASSNLALGDTQYF. The DNA for the CDR3 is TGTGCCAGCAGCAACCTAGCCTTGGGAGATACGCAGTATTTT. The full variable domain, its missing parts supplied by reference TRBV11-2 and TRBJ2-3, is EAGVAQSPRYKIIEKRQSVAFWCNPISGHATLYWYQQILGQGPKLLIQFQNNGVVDDSQLPKDRFSAERLKGVDSTLKIQPAKLEDSAVYLCASSNLALGDTQYFGPGTRLTVL.

The chain recombines TRBV5-6 with TRBJ1-6; D perhaps matches TRBD1 (6 bases). The germline V gene has CDR1 SGHDT and CDR2 YYEEEE. The CDR3 has 16 residues. With 4 bases removed from V and 9 bases from J, the gap between germline ends came to 20 bases. CDR3 in DNA: TGTGCCAGCAGCGATCTTGAACAGGGACCTCGTTCACCCCTCCACTTT. It is translated as CASSDLEQGPRSPLHF.

J is TRBJ1-6 and V is TRBV6-6; TRBD1 matches 8 bases. Trimming removed 7 bases from V and 5 bases from J; junction bases left unmatched: 4. The CDR3 sequence is 14 residues long. From germline, CDR1 is MNHNY and CDR2 SVGAGI (reference sequence). CDR3 DNA: TGTGCCAGCAACGACAGGGGCGATAATTCACCCCTCCACTTT. Translated: CASNDRGDNSPLHF.

CDR3 sequence: CASSPGWSEQFF. DNA of the CDR3: TGTGCCAGCAGTCCCGGGTGGAGTGAGCAGTTCTTC. The rearrangement links TRBV2 to TRBJ2-1; D unclear. V lost 5 bases, J lost 9 bases, and 11 bases lay in between. CDR3 length: 12 residues. Germline CDR1 SNHLY, CDR2 FYNNEI. The full variable domain, completed using reference TRBV2 and TRBJ2-1, is EPEVTQTPSHQVTQMGQEVILRCVPISNHLYFYWYRQILGQKVEFLVSFYNNEISEKSEIFDDQFSVERPDGSNFTLKIRSTKLEDSAMYFCASSPGWSEQFFGPGTRLTVL.

The chain combines TRBV13 with TRBJ2-3; TRBD2 matches 16 bases. J gave up 4 bases and V 5 bases, and 9 bases lay outside the gene matches. The CDR3 extends over 18 amino acids. Germline-derived CDR1 and CDR2 are PRHDT and FYEKMQ (reference sequence). The CDR3, as DNA: TGTGCCAGCAGCCGCGGGACTAGCGGGAGGGCCGTGGCAGATACGCAGTATTTT. Amino acids: CASSRGTSGRAVADTQYF.

The chain recombines TRBV18 with TRBJ2-5, with D possibly matching TRBD2 (5 bases). The germline V gene has CDR1 KGHSH and CDR2 LQKENI. This CDR3 region has 16 residues. Trimming left V 3 bases short and J 4 bases short, with 18 bases between. The CDR3 bases are TGTGCCAGCTCACCTGGGATCTTGGTGGCGGGAGAGACCCAGTACTTC. It translates to CASSPGILVAGETQYF.

J is TRBJ2-7 and V is TRBV10-3; 9 nucleotides line up with TRBD1. From germline, CDR1 is ENHRY and CDR2 SYGVKD. CDR3 length: 14 amino acids. V was clipped by 4 bases and J by 2 bases; unmatched bases: 3. For the CDR3, the DNA is TGTGCCATCAGTGGACAGGGGGGGACCTACGAGCAGTACTTC. Protein: CAISGQGGTYEQYF.

A word on this clone: Sequence at one end of the junction differs from germline and may be a read error. CDR3 bases: TGTGCCAGCAGCTTCGTGGGCCAGGGCTCCTGCGAGCAGTACTTC. Translating gives CASSFVGQGSCEQYF. The chain employs TRBV7-9 and TRBJ2-7, with a tentative D call TRBD1 (5 bases). CDR1 is SEHNR, CDR2 FQNEAQ, per germline (reference sequence). This CDR3 contains 15 residues.

The chain has TRBV5-1 and TRBJ2-1; D possibly corresponds to TRBD2 (7 bases). V was trimmed by 2 bases and J by 5 bases, leaving 14 bases between them. CDR3 length: 15 residues. CDR1 and CDR2 (germline): SGHRS, YFSETQ. CDR3 coding DNA: TGCGCCAGCAGCTTTTTCGCGGGGGCTAACAATGAGCAGTTCTTC. It encodes CASSFFAGANNEQFF.

The V and J genes are TRBV9 and TRBJ2-1, with a weak D call TRBD2 (6 bases). The V end was cut by 0 bases, the J end by 6 bases, with 13 bases between. Looked up from germline, CDR1 is SGDLS and CDR2 is YYNGEE. This CDR3 has 15 residues. CDR3 loop: CASSVDAGHLNEQFF. Written as DNA, the CDR3 is TGTGCCAGCAGCGTAGATGCGGGGCACCTCAATGAGCAGTTCTTC.

The rearrangement uses TRBV19 and TRBJ2-1, with D unclear. V shed 4 bases and J shed 0 bases, with 13 bases lying between them. Germline CDR1 and CDR2: LNHDA and SQIVND (reference sequence). The CDR3 loop spans 16 amino acids. CDR3 sequence (DNA): TGTGCCAGTAGTAGCCTTGCTAGGAGCTCCTACAATGAGCAGTTCTTC. Protein: CASSSLARSSYNEQFF.

The chain links TRBV27 to TRBJ1-2; D ambiguous. Per the germline V gene, CDR1 is MNHEY and CDR2 is SMNVEV (reference sequence). V lost 8 bases and J lost 13, with 20 bases in between. CDR3 length: 12 amino acids. CDR3 sequence: CASGHFDKSSTF. CDR3 nucleotides: TGTGCCAGCGGCCATTTTGACAAATCCTCCACCTTC.

Notes on this clone: In this CDR3 the conserved last residue, phenylalanine or tryptophan, is missing, so a read error is likely. The DNA is omitted, as the CDR3 cannot be located on it reliably, and the CDR3 follows TCRdb's listing. The chain combines TRBV21-1 with TRBJ2-7; the DNA was not used to check the table's D call, TRBD1. TRBV21-1 is deemed a pseudogene. The CDR3 is made up of 11 amino acids, end residues included. CDR3 sequence: CASSKALTDSD.

This clone has only one observation. The chain uses TRBV5-1 and TRBJ2-2, with D maybe TRBD1 (6 bases). Trimming stripped 4 bases from V and 5 bases from J, with 18 bases between. This CDR3 region has 16 residues. Per the germline V gene, CDR1 is SGHRS and CDR2 is YFSETQ. CDR3 loop: CASSITTGQGTGELFF. DNA for the CDR3: TGCGCCAGCAGCATCACGACGGGACAAGGAACCGGGGAGCTGTTTTTT.